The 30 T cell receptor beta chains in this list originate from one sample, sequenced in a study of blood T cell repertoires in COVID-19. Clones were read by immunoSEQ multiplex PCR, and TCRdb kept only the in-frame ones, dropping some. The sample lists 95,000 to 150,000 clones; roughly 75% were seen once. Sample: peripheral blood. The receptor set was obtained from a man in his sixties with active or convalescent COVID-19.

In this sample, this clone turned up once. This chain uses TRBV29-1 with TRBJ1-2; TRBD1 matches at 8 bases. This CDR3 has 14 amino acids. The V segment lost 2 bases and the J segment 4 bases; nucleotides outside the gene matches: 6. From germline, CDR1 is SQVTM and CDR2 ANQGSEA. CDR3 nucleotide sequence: TGCAGCGTTGAACAGACAGGGGATTCCTATGGCTACACCTTC. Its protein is CSVEQTGDSYGYTF.

The CDR3 spells CASSEQERRSYEQYF. CDR3 nucleotides: TGTGCCAGCAGTGAACAGGAACGAAGGTCCTACGAGCAGTACTTC. V is TRBV2 and J is TRBJ2-7; D is ambiguous. Trimming pared 2 bases from V and 1 base from J, leaving 12 bases between. Germline assignment: CDR1 SNHLY and CDR2 FYNNEI. The CDR3 extends over 15 amino acids.

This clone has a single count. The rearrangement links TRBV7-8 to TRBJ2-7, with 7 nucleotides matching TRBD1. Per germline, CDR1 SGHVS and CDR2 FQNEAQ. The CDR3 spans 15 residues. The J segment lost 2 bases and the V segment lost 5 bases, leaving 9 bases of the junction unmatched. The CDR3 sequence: CASSPRQGGPYEQYF. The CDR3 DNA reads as TGTGCCAGCAGCCCGCGACAGGGTGGCCCCTACGAGCAGTACTTC.

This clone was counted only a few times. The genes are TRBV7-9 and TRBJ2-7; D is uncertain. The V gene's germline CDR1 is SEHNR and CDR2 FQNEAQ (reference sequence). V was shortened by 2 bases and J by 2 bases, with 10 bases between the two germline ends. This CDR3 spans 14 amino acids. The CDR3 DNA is TGTGCCAGCAGCTTAATCACAGTCCCCTACGAGCAGTACTTC. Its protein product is CASSLITVPYEQYF.

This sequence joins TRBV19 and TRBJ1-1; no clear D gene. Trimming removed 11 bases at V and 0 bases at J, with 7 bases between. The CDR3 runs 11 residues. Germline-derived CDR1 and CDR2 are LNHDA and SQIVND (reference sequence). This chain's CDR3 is CAPYLNTEAFF. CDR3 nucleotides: TGTGCCCCGTACTTGAACACTGAAGCTTTCTTT. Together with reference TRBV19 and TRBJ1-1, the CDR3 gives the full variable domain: DGGITQSPKYLFRKEGQNVTLSCEQNLNHDAMYWYRQDPGQGLRLIYYSQIVNDFQKGDIAEGYSVSREKKESFPLTVTSAQKNPTAFYLCAPYLNTEAFFGQGTRLTVV.

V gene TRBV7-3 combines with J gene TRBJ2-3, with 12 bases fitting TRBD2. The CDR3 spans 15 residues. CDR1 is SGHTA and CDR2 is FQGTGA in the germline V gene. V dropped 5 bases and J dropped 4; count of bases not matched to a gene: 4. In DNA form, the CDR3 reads TGTGCCAGCAGCCTAGCGGGAGGGTCGTCAGATACGCAGTATTTT. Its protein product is CASSLAGGSSDTQYF.

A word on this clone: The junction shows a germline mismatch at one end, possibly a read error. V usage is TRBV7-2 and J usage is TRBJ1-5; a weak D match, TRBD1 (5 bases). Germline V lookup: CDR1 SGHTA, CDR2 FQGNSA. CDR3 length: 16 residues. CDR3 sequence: CASSLREGLSDQPQHF. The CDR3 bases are TGTGCCAGCAGCTTAAGGGAGGGGCTTAGCGATCAGCCCCAGCATTTT.

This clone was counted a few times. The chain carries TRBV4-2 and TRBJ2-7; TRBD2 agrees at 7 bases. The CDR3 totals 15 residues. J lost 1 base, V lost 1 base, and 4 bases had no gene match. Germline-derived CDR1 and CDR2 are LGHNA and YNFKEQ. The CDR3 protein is CASSQGEGLSYEQYF. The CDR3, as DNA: TGTGCCAGCAGCCAAGGGGAGGGGCTATCCTACGAGCAGTACTTC.

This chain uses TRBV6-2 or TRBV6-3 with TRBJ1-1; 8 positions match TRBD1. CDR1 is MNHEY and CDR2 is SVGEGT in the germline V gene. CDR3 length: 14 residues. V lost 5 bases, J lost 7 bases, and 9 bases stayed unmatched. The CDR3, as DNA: TGTGCCAGCAGTCCCCTGGACAGGGAGGGTGAAGCTTTCTTT. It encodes CASSPLDREGEAFF.

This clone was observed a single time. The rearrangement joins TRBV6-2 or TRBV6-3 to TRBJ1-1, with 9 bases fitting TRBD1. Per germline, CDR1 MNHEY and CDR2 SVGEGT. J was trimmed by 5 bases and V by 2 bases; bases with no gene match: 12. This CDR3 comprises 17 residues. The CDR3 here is CASSYPQGARTGTEAFF. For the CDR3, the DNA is TGTGCCAGCAGTTACCCACAGGGGGCGAGAACGGGGACTGAAGCTTTCTTT.

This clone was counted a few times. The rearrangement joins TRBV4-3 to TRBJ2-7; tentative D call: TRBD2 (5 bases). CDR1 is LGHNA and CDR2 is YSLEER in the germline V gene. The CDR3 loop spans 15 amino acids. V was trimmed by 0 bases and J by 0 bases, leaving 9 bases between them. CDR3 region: CASSQEDSSSYEQYF. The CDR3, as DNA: TGCGCCAGCAGCCAAGAGGACTCGAGCTCCTACGAGCAGTACTTC.

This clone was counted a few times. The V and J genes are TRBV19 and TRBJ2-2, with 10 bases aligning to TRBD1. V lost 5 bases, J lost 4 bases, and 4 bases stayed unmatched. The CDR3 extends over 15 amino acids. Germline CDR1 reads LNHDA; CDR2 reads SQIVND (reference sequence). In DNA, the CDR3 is TGTGCCAGTAGTCCCGGGACAGGGGTCACCGGGGAGCTGTTTTTT. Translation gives CASSPGTGVTGELFF.

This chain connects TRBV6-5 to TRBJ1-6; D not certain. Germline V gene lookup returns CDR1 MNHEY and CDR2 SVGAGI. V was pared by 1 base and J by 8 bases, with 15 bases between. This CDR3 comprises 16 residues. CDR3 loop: CASSYFKEVPDSPLHF. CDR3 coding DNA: TGTGCCAGCAGTTACTTCAAGGAGGTCCCCGATTCACCCCTCCACTTT.

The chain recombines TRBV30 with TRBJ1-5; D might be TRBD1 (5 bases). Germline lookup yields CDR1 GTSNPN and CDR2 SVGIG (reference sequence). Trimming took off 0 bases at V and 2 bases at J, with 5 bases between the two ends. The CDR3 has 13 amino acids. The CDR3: CAWSVGGNQPQHF. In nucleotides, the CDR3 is TGTGCCTGGAGTGTAGGGGGCAATCAGCCCCAGCATTTT.

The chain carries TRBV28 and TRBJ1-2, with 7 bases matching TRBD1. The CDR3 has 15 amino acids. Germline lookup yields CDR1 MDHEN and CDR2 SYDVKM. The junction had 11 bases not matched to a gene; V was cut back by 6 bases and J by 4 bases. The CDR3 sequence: CASRGTGVRVYGYTF. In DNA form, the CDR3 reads TGTGCCAGCAGGGGAACAGGGGTTCGGGTCTATGGCTACACCTTC.

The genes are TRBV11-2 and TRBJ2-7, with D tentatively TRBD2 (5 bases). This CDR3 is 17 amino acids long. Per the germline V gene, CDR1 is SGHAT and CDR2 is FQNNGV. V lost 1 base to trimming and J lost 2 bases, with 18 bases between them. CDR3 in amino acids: CASSLGASLSGAYEQYF. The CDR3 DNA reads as TGTGCCAGCAGCTTAGGCGCTAGCCTTTCCGGAGCCTACGAGCAGTACTTC.

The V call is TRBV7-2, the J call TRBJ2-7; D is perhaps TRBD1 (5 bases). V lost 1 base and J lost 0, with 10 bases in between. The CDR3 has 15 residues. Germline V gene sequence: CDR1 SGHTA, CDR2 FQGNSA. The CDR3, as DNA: TGTGCCAGCAGCTTAGACGACAGCCTCTCCTACGAGCAGTACTTC. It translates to CASSLDDSLSYEQYF.

The CDR3 bases are TGTGCCAGCAGCCCGACGACTAGCGGGAGCCCCTCTGGGGCCAACGTCCTGACTTTC. Translation gives CASSPTTSGSPSGANVLTF. This rearrangement joins TRBV7-2 to TRBJ2-6; 12 nucleotides match TRBD2. J was trimmed by 0 bases and V by 5 bases; bases with no gene match: 8. Germline V gene sequence: CDR1 SGHTA, CDR2 FQGNSA. There are 19 residues in the CDR3.

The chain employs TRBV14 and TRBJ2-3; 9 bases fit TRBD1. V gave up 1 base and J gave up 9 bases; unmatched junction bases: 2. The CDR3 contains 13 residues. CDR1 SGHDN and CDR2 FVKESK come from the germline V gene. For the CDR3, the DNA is TGTGCCAGCAGCCAAGTCGACAGGGGGACGCAGTATTTT. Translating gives CASSQVDRGTQYF.

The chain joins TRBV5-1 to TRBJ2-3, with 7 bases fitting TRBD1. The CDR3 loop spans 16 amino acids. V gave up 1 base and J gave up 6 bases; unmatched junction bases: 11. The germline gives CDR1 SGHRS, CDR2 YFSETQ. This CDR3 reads CASSLLVSRGRDTQYF. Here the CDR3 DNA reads TGCGCCAGCAGCTTGTTAGTATCGAGGGGGCGGGATACGCAGTATTTT.

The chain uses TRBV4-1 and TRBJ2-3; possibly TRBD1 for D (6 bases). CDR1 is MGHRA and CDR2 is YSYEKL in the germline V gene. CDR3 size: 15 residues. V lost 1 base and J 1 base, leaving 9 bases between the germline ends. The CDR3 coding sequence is TGCGCCAGCAGCCAAGTGTGGACAGGCACAGATACGCAGTATTTT. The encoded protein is CASSQVWTGTDTQYF.

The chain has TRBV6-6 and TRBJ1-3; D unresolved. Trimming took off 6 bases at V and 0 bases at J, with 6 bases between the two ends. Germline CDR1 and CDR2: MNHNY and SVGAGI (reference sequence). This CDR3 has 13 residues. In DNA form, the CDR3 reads TGTGCCAGCAGGGAGAGCTCTGGAAACACCATATATTTT. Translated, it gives CASRESSGNTIYF.

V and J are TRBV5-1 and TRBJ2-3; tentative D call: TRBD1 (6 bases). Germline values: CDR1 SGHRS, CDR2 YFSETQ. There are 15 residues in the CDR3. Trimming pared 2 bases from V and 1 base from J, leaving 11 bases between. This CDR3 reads CASSLQGAGTDTQYF. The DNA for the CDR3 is TGCGCCAGCAGCTTACAGGGAGCTGGCACAGATACGCAGTATTTT. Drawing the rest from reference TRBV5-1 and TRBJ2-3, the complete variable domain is KAGVTQTPRYLIKTRGQQVTLSCSPISGHRSVSWYQQTPGQGLQFLFEYFSETQRNKGNFPGRFSGRQFSNSRSEMNVSTLELGDSALYLCASSLQGAGTDTQYFGPGTRLTVL.

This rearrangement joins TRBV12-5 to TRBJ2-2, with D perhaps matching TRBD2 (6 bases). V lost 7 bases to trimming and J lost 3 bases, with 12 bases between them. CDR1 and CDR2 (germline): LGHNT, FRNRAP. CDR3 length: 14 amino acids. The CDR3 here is CASAKGLDTGELFF. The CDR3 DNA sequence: TGTGCTAGTGCCAAGGGACTGGACACCGGGGAGCTGTTTTTT.

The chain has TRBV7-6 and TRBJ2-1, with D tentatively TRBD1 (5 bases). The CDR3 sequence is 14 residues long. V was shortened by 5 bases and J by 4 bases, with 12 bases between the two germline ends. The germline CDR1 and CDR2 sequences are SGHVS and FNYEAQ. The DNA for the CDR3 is TGTGCCAGCAGCCTTGGGGCACTATACAATGAGCAGTTCTTC. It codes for CASSLGALYNEQFF.

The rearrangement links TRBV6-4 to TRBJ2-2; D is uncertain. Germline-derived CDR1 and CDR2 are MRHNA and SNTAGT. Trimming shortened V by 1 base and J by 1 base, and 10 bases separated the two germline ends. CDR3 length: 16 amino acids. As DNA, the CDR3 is TGTGCCAGCAGTGACTATGAGACTGAGAACACCGGGGAGCTGTTTTTT. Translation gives CASSDYETENTGELFF.

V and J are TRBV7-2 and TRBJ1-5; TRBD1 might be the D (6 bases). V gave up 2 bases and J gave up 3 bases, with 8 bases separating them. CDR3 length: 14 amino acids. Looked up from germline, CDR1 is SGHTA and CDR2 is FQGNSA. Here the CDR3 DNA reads TGTGCCAGCAGCTTAAGGGGGTCCAATCAGCCCCAGCATTTT. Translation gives CASSLRGSNQPQHF.

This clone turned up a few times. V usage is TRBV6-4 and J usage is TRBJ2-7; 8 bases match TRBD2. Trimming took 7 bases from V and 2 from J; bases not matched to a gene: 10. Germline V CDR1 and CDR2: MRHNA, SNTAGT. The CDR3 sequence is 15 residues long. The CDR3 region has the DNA TGTGCCAGCAACACTAGCGGAATCGACACCTACGAGCAGTACTTC. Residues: CASNTSGIDTYEQYF.

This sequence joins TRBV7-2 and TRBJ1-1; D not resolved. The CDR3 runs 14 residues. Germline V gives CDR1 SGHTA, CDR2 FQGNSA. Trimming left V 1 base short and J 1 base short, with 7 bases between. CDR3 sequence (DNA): TGTGCCAGCAGCTTAGAGCATTCGAACACTGAAGCTTTCTTT. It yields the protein CASSLEHSNTEAFF.

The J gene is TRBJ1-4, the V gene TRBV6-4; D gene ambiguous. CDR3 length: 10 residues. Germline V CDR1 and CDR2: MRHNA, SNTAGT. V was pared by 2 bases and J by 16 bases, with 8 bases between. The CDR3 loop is CASSDRAGFF. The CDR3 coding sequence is TGTGCCAGCAGTGACCGGGCGGGGTTTTTT.